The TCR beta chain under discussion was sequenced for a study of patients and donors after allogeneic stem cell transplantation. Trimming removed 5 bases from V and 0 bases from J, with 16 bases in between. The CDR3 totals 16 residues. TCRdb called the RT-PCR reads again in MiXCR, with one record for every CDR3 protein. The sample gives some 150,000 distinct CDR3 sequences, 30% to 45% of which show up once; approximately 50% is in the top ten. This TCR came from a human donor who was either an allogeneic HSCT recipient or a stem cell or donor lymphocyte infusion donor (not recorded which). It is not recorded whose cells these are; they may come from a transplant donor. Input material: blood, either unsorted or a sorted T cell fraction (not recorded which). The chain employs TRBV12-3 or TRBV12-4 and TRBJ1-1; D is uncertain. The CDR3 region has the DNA TGTGCCAGCAGTCCCCCTCACATCCCTATGAACACTGAAGCTTTCTTT. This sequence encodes CASSPPHIPMNTEAFF.